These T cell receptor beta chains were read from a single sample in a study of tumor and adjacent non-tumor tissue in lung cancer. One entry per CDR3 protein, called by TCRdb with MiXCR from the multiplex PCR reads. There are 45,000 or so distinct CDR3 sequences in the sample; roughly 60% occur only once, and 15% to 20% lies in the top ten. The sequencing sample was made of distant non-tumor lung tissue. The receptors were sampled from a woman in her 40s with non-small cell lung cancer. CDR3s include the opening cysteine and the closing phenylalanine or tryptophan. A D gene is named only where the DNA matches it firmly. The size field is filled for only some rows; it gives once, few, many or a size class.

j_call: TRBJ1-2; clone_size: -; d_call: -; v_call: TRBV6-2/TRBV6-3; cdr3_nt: TGTGCCAGCACAGACGCCGATGGCTACACCTTC; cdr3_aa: CASTDADGYTF
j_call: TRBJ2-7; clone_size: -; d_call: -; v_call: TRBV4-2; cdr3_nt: TGTGCCAGCGGCCAAGATTATGCTAGCTTGGGGGCTACCTACGAGCAGTACTTC; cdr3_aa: CASGQDYASLGATYEQYF
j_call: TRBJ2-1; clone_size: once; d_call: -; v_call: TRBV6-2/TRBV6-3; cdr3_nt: TGTGCCACCACCGGCGGTGGGGGTTCCTACAAAGTGCAGTTCTTC; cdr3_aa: CATTGGGGSYKVQFF
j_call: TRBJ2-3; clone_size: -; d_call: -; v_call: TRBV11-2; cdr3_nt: TGTGCCAGCAGCTTAATTAAGGCTAGCTGGAGCGTAGATACGCAATATTTT; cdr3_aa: CASSLIKASWSVDTQYF
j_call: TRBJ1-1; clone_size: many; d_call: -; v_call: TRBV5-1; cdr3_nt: TGCGCCAGCAGCCCTACGATTACCCGGGGGAACACTGAAGCTTTCTTT; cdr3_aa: CASSPTITRGNTEAFF
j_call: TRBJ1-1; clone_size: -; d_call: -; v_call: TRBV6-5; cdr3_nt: TGTGCCGACAGACCCCTTAACAGGCCTGAAGCTTCCTTT; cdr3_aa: CADRPLNRPEASF
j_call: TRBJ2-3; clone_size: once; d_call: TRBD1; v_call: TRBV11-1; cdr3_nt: TGTGCAAGCAGCCAAGGGACAGGGAGGACAGATATGCAGTATTTT; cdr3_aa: CASSQGTGRTDMQYF
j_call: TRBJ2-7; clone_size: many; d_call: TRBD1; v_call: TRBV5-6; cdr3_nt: TGTGCCAGCAGCTTGGTGTCAGGACAGGGACTCTACGAGCAGTACTTC; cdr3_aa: CASSLVSGQGLYEQYF
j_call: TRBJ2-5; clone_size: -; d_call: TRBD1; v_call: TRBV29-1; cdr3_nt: TGCAGCGTTGAAAGTCCGGAGACAGGGATTTGGGGCAAAGAGACCCAGTACTTC; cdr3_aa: CSVESPETGIWGKETQYF
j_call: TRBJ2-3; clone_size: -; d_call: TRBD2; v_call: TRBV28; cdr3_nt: TGCGCCAGCAGCCTCAGCGGGACCACAGATACGCAGTGTTTT; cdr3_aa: CASSLSGTTDTQCF
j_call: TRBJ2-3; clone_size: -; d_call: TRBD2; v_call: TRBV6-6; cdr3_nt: TGTGCCAGCATGCCTAGCGGGAGGGGGGATACACAGTATTTT; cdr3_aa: CASMPSGRGDTQYF
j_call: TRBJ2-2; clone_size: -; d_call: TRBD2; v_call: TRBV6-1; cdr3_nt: TGTGTCAGCACCGGACTAGAGACCGGGGAACTGTTTTTT; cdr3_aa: CVSTGLETGELFF
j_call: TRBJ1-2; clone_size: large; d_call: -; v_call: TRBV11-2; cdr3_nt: TGTGCCAGCAGCTTAGACCGACAAGGCTACACCTTC; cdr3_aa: CASSLDRQGYTF
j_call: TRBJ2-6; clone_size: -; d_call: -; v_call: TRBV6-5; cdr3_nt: TGTGCCAGCAGCGTCACAGGGACTGGGTCCAACGTCCTGACCTTC; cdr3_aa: CASSVTGTGSNVLTF
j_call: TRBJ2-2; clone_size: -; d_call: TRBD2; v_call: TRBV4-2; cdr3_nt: TGTGCCAGCAGCCCTAGATTAGCGGGAGGCACCAGGGAGCTGTATTTT; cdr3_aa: CASSPRLAGGTRELYF
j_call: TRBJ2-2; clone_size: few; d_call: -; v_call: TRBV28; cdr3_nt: TGTGCCAGCAGTCGGACTAACACCGGGGAGCTGTTTTTT; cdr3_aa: CASSRTNTGELFF
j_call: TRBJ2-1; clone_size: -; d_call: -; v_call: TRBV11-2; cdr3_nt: TGTGCCAACAGCTCGCTTGGCGCCGGTGACCAGTTCTTC; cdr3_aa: CANSSLGAGDQFF
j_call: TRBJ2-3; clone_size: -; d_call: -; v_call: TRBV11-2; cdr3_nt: TGTGCCAGCAGACCTCCAAGCGCGTCAGATACGCAGTATTTT; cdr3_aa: CASRPPSASDTQYF
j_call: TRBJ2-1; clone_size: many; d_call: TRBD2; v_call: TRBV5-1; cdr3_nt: TGCGCCAGCAGCTTACCCGGGACTAGCCTCAATGAGCAGTTCTTC; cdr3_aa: CASSLPGTSLNEQFF
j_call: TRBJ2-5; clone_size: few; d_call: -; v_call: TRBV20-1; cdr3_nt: TGCAGTGCTAACAGGGAAGCCCAGTACTTC; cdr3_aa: CSANREAQYF
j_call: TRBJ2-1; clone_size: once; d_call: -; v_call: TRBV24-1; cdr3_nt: TGTGCCACCAGTGTTAGCAGGGCCGCTGAGCGGTTCTTC; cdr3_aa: CATSVSRAAERFF
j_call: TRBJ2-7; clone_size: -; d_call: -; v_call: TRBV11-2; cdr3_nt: TGTGCTAGCAGCTTAAAAGACCGCTACGAGCAGTACTTC; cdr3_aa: CASSLKDRYEQYF
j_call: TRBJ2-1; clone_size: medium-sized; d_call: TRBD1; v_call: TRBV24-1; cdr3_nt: TGTGCCACCCAGACAGGGGCGAACAATGAGCAGTTCTTC; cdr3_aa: CATQTGANNEQFF
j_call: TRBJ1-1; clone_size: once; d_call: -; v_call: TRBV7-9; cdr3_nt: TGTGCCATCAGCTTAGGGGGGGCAAAAGCTTTCTTT; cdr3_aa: CAISLGGAKAFF
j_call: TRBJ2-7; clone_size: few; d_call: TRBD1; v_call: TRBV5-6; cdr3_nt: TGTGCAAGCGCGATACAGGGGTTCTCCTACGAGCAGTACTTC; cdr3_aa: CASAIQGFSYEQYF
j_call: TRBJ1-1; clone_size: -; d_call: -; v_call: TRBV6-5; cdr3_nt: TGTGCCAGCAGCAGCCTGGGACGGGGCACTAAAGCTTCCTTT; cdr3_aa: CASSSLGRGTKASF
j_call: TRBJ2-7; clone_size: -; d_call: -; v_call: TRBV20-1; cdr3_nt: TGCAGTGCTAGAGAGGCAGACTACGAGCAGTACTTC; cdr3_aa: CSAREADYEQYF
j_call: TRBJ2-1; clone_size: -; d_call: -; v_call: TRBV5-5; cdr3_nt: TGTGCCAGTAGCTTGGTGGGCCTCAACAATGAGCAGTTCTTC; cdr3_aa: CASSLVGLNNEQFF
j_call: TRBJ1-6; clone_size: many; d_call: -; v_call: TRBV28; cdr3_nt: TGTGCCAGCAGTTTAGTTGGTGCAGGGGAGTCACCCCTCCACTTT; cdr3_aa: CASSLVGAGESPLHF